One TCR beta chain is described in this entry. The data belong to a study of T cells after posttransplantation cyclophosphamide. This CDR3 is built from 13 residues. The germline V and J ends were trimmed by 7 bases and 4 bases, with 15 bases remaining between them. CDR1 SQVTM and CDR2 ANQGSEA come from the germline V gene. The repertoire was sequenced with immunoSEQ multiplex PCR; TCRdb's copy has only in-frame clones and lacks some. The table includes around 66,000 clones, about 94% detected once. This chain links TRBV29-1 with TRBJ2-3; a possible D gene is TRBD1 (8 bases). Sequencing was carried out using PBMCs. The origin of this receptor is a woman aged 25 to 39 in good health and a related stem cell transplant donor. The CDR3 region has the DNA TGCAGCGGAGGACAGGGAGGGGCAGATACGCAGTATTTT. This translates into CSGGQGGADTQYF.